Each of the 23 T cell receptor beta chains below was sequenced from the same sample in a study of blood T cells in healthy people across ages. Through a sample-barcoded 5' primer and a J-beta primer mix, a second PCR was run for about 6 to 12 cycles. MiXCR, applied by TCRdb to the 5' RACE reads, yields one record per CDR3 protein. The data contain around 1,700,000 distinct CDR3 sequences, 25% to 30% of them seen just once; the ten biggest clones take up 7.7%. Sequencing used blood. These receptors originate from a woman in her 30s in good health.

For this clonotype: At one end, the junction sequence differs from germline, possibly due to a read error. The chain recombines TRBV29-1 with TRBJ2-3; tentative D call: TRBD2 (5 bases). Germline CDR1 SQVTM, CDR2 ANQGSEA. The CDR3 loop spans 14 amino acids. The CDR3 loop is CGVRGQFSADTQYF. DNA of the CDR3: TGCGGCGTTCGGGGTCAGTTTAGCGCAGATACGCAGTATTTT.

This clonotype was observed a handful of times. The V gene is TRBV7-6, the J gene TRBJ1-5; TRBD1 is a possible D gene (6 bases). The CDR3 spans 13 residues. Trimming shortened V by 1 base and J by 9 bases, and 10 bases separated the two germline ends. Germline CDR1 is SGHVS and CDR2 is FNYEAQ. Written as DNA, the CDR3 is TGTGCCAGCAGCTTAGGCTTACAGGGGCCCCAGCATTTT. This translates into CASSLGLQGPQHF.

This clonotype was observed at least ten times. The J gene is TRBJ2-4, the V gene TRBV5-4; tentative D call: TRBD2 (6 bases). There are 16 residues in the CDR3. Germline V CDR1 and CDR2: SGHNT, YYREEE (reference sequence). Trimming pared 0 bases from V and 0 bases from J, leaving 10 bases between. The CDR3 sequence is CASSLAGVLAKNIQYF. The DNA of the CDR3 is TGTGCCAGCAGCTTGGCGGGGGTGCTAGCCAAAAACATTCAGTACTTC.

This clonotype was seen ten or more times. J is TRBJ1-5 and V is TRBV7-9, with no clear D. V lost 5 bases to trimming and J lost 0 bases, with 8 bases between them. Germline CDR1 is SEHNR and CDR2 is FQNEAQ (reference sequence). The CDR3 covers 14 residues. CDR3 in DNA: TGTGCCAGCAGCCCACCATATAGCAATCAGCCCCAGCATTTT. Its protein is CASSPPYSNQPQHF.

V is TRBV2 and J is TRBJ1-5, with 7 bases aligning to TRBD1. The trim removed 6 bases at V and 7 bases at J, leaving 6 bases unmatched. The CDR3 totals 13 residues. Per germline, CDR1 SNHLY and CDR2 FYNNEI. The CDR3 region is CASSGTEEQPQHF. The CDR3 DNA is TGTGCCAGCAGCGGGACAGAGGAACAGCCCCAGCATTTT.

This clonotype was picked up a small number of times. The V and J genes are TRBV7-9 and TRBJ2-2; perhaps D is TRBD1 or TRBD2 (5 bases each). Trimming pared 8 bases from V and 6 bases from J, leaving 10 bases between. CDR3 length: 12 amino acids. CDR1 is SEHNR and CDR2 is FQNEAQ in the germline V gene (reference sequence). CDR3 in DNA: TGTGCCAGCCGAAGAGGGGCCGGGGAGCTGTTTTTT. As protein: CASRRGAGELFF.

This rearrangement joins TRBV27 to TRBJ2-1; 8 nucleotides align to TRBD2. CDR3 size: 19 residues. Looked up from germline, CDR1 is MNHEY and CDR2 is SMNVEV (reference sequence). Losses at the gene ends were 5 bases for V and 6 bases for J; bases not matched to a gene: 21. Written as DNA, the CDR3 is TGTGCCAGCAGTCCCCGCCCCTTTGGTGATAGCGGGATCATCAATGAGCAGTTCTTC. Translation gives CASSPRPFGDSGIINEQFF.

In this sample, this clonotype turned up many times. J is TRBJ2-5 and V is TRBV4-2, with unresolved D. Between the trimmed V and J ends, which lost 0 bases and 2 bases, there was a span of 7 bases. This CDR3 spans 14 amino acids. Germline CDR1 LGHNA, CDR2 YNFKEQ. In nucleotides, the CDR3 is TGTGCCAGCAGCCAAGAACAGAGACAAGAGACCCAGTACTTC. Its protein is CASSQEQRQETQYF.

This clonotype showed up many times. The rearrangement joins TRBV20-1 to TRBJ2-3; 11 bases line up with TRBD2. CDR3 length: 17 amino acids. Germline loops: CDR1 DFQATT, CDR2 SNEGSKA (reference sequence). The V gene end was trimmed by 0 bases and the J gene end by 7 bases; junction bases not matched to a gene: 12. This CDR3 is CSARDELAGEEFYTQYF. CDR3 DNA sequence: TGCAGTGCTAGAGACGAACTAGCGGGAGAGGAATTTTATACGCAGTATTTT.

Written as DNA, the CDR3 is TGCGCCAGCAGCTCTCTAGACAGGGAGTCGCAGTATTTT. Residues: CASSSLDRESQYF. The chain is built from TRBV5-1 and TRBJ2-3; the match to TRBD1 covers 7 bases. CDR1 SGHRS and CDR2 YFSETQ come from the germline V gene. This CDR3 spans 13 amino acids. The V segment lost 3 bases and the J segment 10 bases; nucleotides outside the gene matches: 8.

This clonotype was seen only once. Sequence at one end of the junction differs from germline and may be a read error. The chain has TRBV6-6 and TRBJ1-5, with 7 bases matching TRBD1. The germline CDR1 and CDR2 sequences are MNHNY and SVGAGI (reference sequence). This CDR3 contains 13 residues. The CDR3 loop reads CASTGTANQPHHF. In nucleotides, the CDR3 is TGTGCCAGCACTGGGACAGCCAATCAGCCCCATCATTTT.

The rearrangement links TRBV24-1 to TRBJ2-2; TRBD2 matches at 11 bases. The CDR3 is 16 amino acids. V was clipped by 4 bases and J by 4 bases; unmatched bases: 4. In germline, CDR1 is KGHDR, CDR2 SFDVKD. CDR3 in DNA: TGTGCCACCAGTGACACCGGGACTAGCGGCACCGGGGAGCTGTTTTTT. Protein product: CATSDTGTSGTGELFF.

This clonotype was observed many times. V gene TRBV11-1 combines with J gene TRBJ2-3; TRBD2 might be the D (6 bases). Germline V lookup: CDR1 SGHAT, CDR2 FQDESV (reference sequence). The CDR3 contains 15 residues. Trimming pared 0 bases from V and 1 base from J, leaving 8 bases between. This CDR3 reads CASSLARRGTDTQYF. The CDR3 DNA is TGTGCCAGCAGCTTAGCGAGGAGGGGCACAGATACGCAGTATTTT.

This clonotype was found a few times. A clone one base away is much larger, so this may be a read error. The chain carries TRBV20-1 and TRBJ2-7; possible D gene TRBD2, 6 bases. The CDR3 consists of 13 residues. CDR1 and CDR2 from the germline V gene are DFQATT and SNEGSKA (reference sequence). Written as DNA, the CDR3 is TGCTGTGCCTCGGGGGATACTGACTACGAGCAGTACTTC. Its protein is CCASGDTDYEQYF.

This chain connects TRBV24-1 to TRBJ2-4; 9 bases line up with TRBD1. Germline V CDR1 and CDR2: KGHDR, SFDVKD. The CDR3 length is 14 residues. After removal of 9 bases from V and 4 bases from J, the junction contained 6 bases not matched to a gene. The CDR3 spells CATRDREGKNIQYF. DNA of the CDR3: TGTGCCACCCGGGACAGGGAAGGTAAAAACATTCAGTACTTC.

CDR3 bases: TGTGCCAGTAGTATCTATCTCTCTTTAAACTATGGCTACACCTTC. It translates to CASSIYLSLNYGYTF. V usage is TRBV19 and J usage is TRBJ1-2; D unclear. From germline, CDR1 is LNHDA and CDR2 SQIVND (reference sequence). CDR3 length: 15 residues. The V end lost 3 bases, the J end lost 2 bases, and 13 bases lay between the germline ends. The full variable domain, rest sourced from reference TRBV19 and TRBJ1-2, is DGGITQSPKYLFRKEGQNVTLSCEQNLNHDAMYWYRQDPGQGLRLIYYSQIVNDFQKGDIAEGYSVSREKKESFPLTVTSAQKNPTAFYLCASSIYLSLNYGYTFGSGTRLTVV.

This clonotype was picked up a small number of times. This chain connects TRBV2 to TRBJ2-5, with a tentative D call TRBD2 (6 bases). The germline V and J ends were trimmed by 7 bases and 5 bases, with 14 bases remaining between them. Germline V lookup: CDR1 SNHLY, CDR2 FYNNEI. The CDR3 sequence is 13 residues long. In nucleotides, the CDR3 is TGTGCCAGCAACCGGGACTCCTTGGAGACCCAGTACTTC. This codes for CASNRDSLETQYF.

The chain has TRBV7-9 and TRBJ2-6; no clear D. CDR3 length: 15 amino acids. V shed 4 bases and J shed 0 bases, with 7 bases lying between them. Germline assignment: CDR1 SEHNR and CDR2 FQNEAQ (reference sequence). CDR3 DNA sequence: TGTGCCAGCAGCTCCCCCAACTCTGGGGCCAACGTCCTGACTTTC. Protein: CASSSPNSGANVLTF.

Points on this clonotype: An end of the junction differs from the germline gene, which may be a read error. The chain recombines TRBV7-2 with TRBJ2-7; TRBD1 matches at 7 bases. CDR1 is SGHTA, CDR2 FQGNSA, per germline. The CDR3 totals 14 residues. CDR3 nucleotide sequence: TGTGCCAGCGGCTTAGACAGGGACTCCTACGAGCAGTACTTC. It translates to CASGLDRDSYEQYF.

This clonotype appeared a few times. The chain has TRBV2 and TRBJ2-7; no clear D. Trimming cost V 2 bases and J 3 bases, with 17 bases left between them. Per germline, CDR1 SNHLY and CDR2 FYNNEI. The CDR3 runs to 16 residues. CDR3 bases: TGTGCCAGCAGTGAAAATAGGCTGGGCCAGTTCTACGAGCAGTACTTC. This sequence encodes CASSENRLGQFYEQYF.

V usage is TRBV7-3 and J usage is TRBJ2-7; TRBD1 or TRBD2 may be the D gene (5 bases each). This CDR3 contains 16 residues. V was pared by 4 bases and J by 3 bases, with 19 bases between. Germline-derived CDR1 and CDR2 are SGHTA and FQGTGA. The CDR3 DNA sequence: TGTGCCAGCAGCTCCGAGCGTGGGGCGAGGGACTACGAGCAGTACTTC. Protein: CASSSERGARDYEQYF. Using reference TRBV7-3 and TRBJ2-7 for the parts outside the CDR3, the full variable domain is GAGVSQTPSNKVTEKGKYVELRCDPISGHTALYWYRQSLGQGPEFLIYFQGTGAADDSGLPNDRFFAVRPEGSVSTLKIQRTERGDSAVYLCASSSERGARDYEQYFGPGTRLTVT.

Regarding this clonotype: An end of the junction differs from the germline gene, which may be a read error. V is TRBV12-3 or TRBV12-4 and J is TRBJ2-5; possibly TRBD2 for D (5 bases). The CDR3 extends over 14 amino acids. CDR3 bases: TGTGTCAGCAGTTGGGTCGGGGACCAAGAGACCCAGTACTTC. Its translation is CVSSWVGDQETQYF.

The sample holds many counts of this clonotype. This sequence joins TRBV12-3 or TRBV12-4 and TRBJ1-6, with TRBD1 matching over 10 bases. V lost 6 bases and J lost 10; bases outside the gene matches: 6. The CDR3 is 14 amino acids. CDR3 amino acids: CASSLGTGVSPLHF. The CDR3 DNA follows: TGTGCCAGCAGCCTCGGGACAGGGGTGTCACCCCTCCACTTT.